The T cell receptor beta chain described here comes from a study of cytomegalovirus exposure and HLA in healthy donors listed by TCRdb under 2017. At the level of the whole study: An earlier analysis of 587 of the donors reported approximately 270 Gb of sequence data and about 100 million unique TCR beta sequences from 150 million to 200 million T cells. Genome-wide SNP genotypes for about 60% of the 666 donors were used in a later genetic analysis, which treated that subset as a discovery cohort. The number of donors typed differed by locus, with 629-630 for A, B, C, DRB1 and DQB1, 522 for DQA1, 600 to 610 for DPA1, and around 430 for DPB1. The study profiled the T cell repertoires of 666 subjects by immunosequencing and related them to cytomegalovirus serostatus. Besides the first cohort of approximately 710 subjects, a separate validation cohort made up of roughly 130 different subjects was used. Rather than drawing on any new phenotypic data, the later analysis identified candidate immune exposures from TCR beta sequences and the way those sequences occurred across donors. Across 300 to 500 genotyped donors of the cohort, an average of about 240,000 unique TCR beta nucleotide sequences per donor were sequenced, and approximately 17% of those sequences were non-productive. The study aimed to test whether cataloging public T cell receptors could reveal signatures of past pathogen exposure. Every discovery cohort repertoire had been produced on one sequencing platform. To predict cytomegalovirus infection status, the study brought together high-throughput TCR immunosequencing, statistical association of individual TCRs with disease status, and machine learning. To decide whether each TCR beta V gene segment behaved as functional or pseudogenic, an earlier analysis of some 600 of the donors relied on high-throughput TCR beta sequencing. Donor age, sex, ethnicity and CMV serostatus were collected together with the repertoire data. An early release that covered more than 550 HLA-typed donors contained around 300 gigabases of sequencing data and tens of millions of unique TCR sequences. A later analysis re-examined previously published TCR beta repertoires from more than 650 donors and added high-resolution HLA genotyping to investigate patterns of TCR occurrence. Both class I and class II loci were covered by HLA typing, at four-digit resolution. Among the approximately 400 genotyped donors, around 79% belonged to the genetic ancestry cluster associated with self-reported Caucasian donors. Several DR-DQ haplotypes were handled as single units for association and clustering because linkage in the cohort was strong.

About this clone: Its antigen specificity is not known.

General conclusions and limits of the study: Some IMGT-functional V segments, including TRBV6-2 and TRBV6-3, could not be told apart with the 87-base-pair reads, so those segments were excluded. The authors suggested that the approach could potentially be extended to other disease states and immunological phenotypes. A cluster of highly shared sequence variants was judged likely to represent a technical artifact of the sequencing pipeline. The study listed approximately 160 TCR beta chains as associated with cytomegalovirus. According to a later analysis, parvovirus B19, influenza, CMV and Epstein-Barr virus appeared linked to several top co-occurrence clusters. In a later genetic analysis, fewer N-insertions in productive TCRs were reported among donors in an Asian-associated ancestry cluster than the approximately 670-donor mean. According to a later analysis, most CMV-associated TCR beta chains appeared to be HLA-restricted, and the HLA associations seemed to be driven largely by CMV exposure. Because HLA typing was unavailable for some donors at each locus, only the typed subset was used in association tests. A later analysis found that HLA-associated TCR beta chains were more clonally expanded and had lower generation probabilities than equally common non-associated chains. Cytomegalovirus status was reported to be diagnosed by the classifier with high specificity and sensitivity in both the original and validation cohorts. Linkage disequilibrium might explain the correlated functional status among segregating V segments, but an unknown experimental factor could not be excluded. A further reported finding was that TCR beta sequences accurately predicted the HLA-A and HLA-B alleles for most subjects in the first cohort. Immune exposure information for the cohort was limited to CMV serostatus. Because counts were too low, seventeen rarely observed V segments, including chromosome 9 orphons, were excluded from the earlier analysis of 587 of the donors. This cohort had only TCR beta chains sequenced, and the lack of alpha or paired-chain data limited which features could be detected. A later analysis associated about 18,000 TCR beta sequences with specific HLA alleles at a false discovery rate of 0.05. An earlier analysis of approximately 570 of the donors showed that most TCR beta V segments appeared in productive rearrangements either about 87% or about 30% of the time, which broadly matched IMGT annotations. While some public TCRs were present in many individuals, most TCR sequences turned up only very rarely across donors. According to a later analysis, TCR association rates differed among HLA loci, with DRB1 alleles showing the most associated TCRs and HLA-C alleles showing the fewest. The presence/absence analyses assumed that sequencing depth was roughly uniform across donors, and that assumption may not be true. In vitro tests confirmed that a few of the cytomegalovirus-associated TCR beta chains recognize cytomegalovirus antigens. A later genetic analysis associated a missense DCLRE1C variant with V-gene and J-gene trimming of TCR beta chains, and an independent cohort replicated the association. Assigning TCR associations to individual alleles was difficult when HLA alleles, especially DR and DQ, strongly co-occurred.

CDR1 and CDR2 were assigned from the germline V gene as SGHRS and YFSETQ. The CDR3 spans 18 residues, from the cysteine through the phenylalanine. Only CDR3 DNA is held: 54 bases, read in frame from base 1. Germline trimming amounts to 0 bases on V and 5 bases on J, with 11 as the count of junction bases outside the gene matches. Library creation used the immunoSEQ multiplex PCR assay. A mixture of 60 forward primers for TCR Vbeta segments and 13 reverse primers for TCR Jbeta segments was used in the multiplex PCR. The CDR3 region of rearranged TCR beta genes was amplified from genomic DNA with a multiplex PCR assay. On the Illumina HiSeq System, the amplified TCR beta libraries were sequenced as 87-base-pair reads. For the original study's pipeline: Across the 670 or so repertoires, a later analysis counted roughly 77 million unique TCR beta chains, 9 million to 14 million of which were shared by at least two donors. To remove PCR and sequencing errors, raw reads were error-corrected and collapsed into unique sequences using a nearest-neighbor algorithm that merged closely related sequences. CDR3 sequences were aligned to IMGT reference sequences to assign V, D and J gene segments. For a sequence to be retained, at least a six-nucleotide match to both a V gene segment and a J gene segment was required. A rearrangement counted as productive if the CDR3 had no stop codons and remained in frame with V and J, and every other rearrangement counted as non-productive. CDR3 was defined according to IMGT convention as the region running from the second conserved V-encoded cysteine to the conserved J-encoded phenylalanine. The earlier analysis of more than 450 of the donors excluded sequences that lacked an unambiguous match to a single V gene segment. An earlier analysis of 587 of the donors classified V segments as functional when productive rearrangements were above 56.7% and as segregating when the standard deviation between donors was above 5%. To diagnose cytomegalovirus status from the catalog of TCR beta chain sequences, a statistical classification framework was built. A later analysis assigned V and J genes by comparing TCR nucleotide sequences with IMGT/GENE-DB human TR gene sequences. A later analysis assigned CDR3 sequences and most-parsimonious VDJ recombination scenarios with the TCRdist pipeline. In a later analysis, each TCR beta chain was defined by its CDR3 amino acid sequence together with its V-gene family, and reads without a unique V-gene family were excluded. As a way to deal with suspected cross-contamination and a sequencing artifact, a later analysis dropped 450 to 700 nucleotide sequences that were highly shared and had low generation probability. A later analysis calculated a clonal expansion index for each public chain from normalized within-repertoire ranks of inferred template counts. In a later analysis, generation probabilities were computed with a VDJ recombination model fitted to out-of-frame rearrangements, and the resulting probabilities were checked against IGoR. In a later analysis, TCR-TCR, TCR-HLA and TCR-CMV co-occurrence was scored with hypergeometric tests, and a repertoire-size bias correction was applied to TCR pairs. A later analysis estimated false discovery rates by permuting HLA or CMV assignments 20 times. In a later analysis, co-occurring TCRs were grouped using DBSCAN, and TCRdist sequence similarity was added for clustering within HLA-allele-positive subsets. Repertoires with fewer than 30,000 or more than 120,000 public chains, plus five repertoires with anomalous nucleotide sharing, were excluded from co-occurrence clustering. Drawn from immuneACCESS, this table holds only the in-frame rearrangements with V and J called that TCRdb kept. Clones are partly lost; checked studies trace under half to an unresolved V gene and leave the rest unexplained. V, J and clone size reflect that table, while D and trimming were determined from the DNA. The table kept for this sample lists approximately 110,000 clones. The ten largest clonotypes hold about 2.7% of the sample.

The cohort was made up of approximately 670 healthy bone marrow donors. At the time of sampling, every cohort member was nominally healthy, though immune exposures that went unrecorded were likely present. The donor was CMV seronegative and belonged to the group of 350 to 400 seronegative cohort members. A peripheral blood sample was collected from each donor, and TCR beta sequencing was performed on peripheral blood mononuclear cells. The Qiagen DNeasy Blood Extraction Kit was used to extract genomic DNA from the blood cell samples. The receptor was isolated from a man aged 30 to 45 in good health and CMV-seronegative. Sample: PBMCs. The rearranged chain carries TRBV5-1 and TRBJ2-5, and TRBD2 aligns with 12 junction nucleotides. The DNA is TGCGCCAGCAGCTTGGCCGGGGCTAGCGGGAGGGCCTGGGAGACCCAGTACTTC. This translates into CASSLAGASGRAWETQYF.